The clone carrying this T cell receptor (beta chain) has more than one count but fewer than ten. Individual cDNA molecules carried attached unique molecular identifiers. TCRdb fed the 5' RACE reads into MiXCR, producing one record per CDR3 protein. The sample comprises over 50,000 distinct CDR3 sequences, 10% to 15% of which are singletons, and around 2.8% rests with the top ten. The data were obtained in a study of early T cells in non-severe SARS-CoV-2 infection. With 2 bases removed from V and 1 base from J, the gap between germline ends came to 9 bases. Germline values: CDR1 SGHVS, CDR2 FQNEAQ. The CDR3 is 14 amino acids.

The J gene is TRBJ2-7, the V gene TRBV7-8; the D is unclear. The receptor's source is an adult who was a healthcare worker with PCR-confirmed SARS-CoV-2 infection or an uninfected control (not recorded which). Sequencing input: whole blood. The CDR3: CASSLQAYSYEQYF. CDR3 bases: TGTGCCAGCAGCTTACAGGCGTATTCCTACGAGCAGTACTTC.